These 4 T cell receptor beta chains share one sample of origin, sequenced in a study of blood T cell repertoires in COVID-19. Profiled with immunoSEQ multiplex PCR; TCRdb holds only in-frame clones, not every one. The sample carries approximately 150,000 clones, around 90% recorded once. Sequencing was done on a sample of peripheral blood. The origin of the receptors is a man younger than 35 with COVID-19, enrolled during active disease.

V is TRBV4-3 and J is TRBJ1-2; TRBD1 is a possible D gene (6 bases). Germline assignment: CDR1 LGHNA and CDR2 YSLEER. V was trimmed by 4 bases and J by 4 bases, leaving 13 bases between them. The CDR3 is made up of 14 amino acids. CDR3 bases: TGCGCCAGCAGCCCCTATCCGACAGGCTATGGCTACACCTTC. It codes for CASSPYPTGYGYTF.

The chain couples TRBV28 to TRBJ2-7; 7 nucleotides agree with TRBD2. CDR3 length equals 15 residues. The J segment lost 5 bases and the V segment lost 5 bases, leaving 12 bases of the junction unmatched. CDR1 and CDR2 from the germline V gene are MDHEN and SYDVKM. The CDR3 DNA sequence: TGTGCCAGCAGTCCTGTAGCGGGTACCGTCCACGAGCAGTACTTC. Translation gives CASSPVAGTVHEQYF.

The chain employs TRBV28 and TRBJ1-5; D call uncertain. The CDR3 is 20 amino acids. The V end was cut by 4 bases, the J end by 3 bases, with 28 bases between. Germline V gives CDR1 MDHEN, CDR2 SYDVKM. CDR3 nucleotide sequence: TGTGCCAGCAGTTCCCGCGAATGGAGGGTCCCTACCCGCATCAATCAGCCCCAGCATTTT. Translating it yields CASSSREWRVPTRINQPQHF.

The V and J genes are TRBV19 and TRBJ1-1, with D possibly being TRBD1 (5 bases). Germline assignment: CDR1 LNHDA and CDR2 SQIVND (reference sequence). The germline V and J ends were trimmed by 4 bases and 0 bases, with 15 bases remaining between them. The CDR3 extends over 16 amino acids. CDR3 sequence: CASSTRFVGVNTEAFF. The CDR3 DNA sequence: TGTGCCAGTAGTACACGATTTGTAGGGGTGAACACTGAAGCTTTCTTT.